The 22 T cell receptor beta chains below all came from one sample that was sequenced in a study of blood T cell repertoires in COVID-19. The table came from immunoSEQ multiplex PCR; TCRdb's copy has only in-frame clones and leaves some out. This repertoire shows about 140,000 clones, 78% found once; its top ten account for about 1.9%. Sequencing used peripheral blood. These receptors were collected from a woman aged 55-69 years with acute or convalescent COVID-19.

The chain carries TRBV5-1 and TRBJ2-5; TRBD1 matches at 11 bases. V gave up 3 bases and J gave up 3 bases; unmatched junction bases: 4. The CDR3 is 15 residues long. The germline gives CDR1 SGHRS, CDR2 YFSETQ. CDR3 loop: CASSWGTGGKETQYF. In nucleotides, the CDR3 is TGCGCCAGCAGCTGGGGGACAGGGGGAAAAGAGACCCAGTACTTC.

The rearrangement uses TRBV6-5 and TRBJ1-4; tentatively, D is TRBD1 (5 bases). Trimming took off 6 bases at V and 8 bases at J, with 10 bases between the two ends. Germline assignment: CDR1 MNHEY and CDR2 SVGAGI. The CDR3 length is 12 residues. The CDR3, as DNA: TGTGCCAGCAGGGGCGGGGGAGAAAAACTGTTTTTT. Amino acids: CASRGGGEKLFF.

This clone showed up just a few times. CDR3 sequence: CASSRDRVYGYTF. The CDR3 nucleotides are TGTGCCAGCAGTCGAGACAGGGTTTATGGCTACACCTTC. The V and J genes are TRBV12-3 or TRBV12-4 and TRBJ1-2; 7 nucleotides align to TRBD1. The junction had 5 bases not matched to a gene; V was cut back by 5 bases and J by 5 bases. The length of the CDR3 is 13 residues.

V gene TRBV7-3 combines with J gene TRBJ2-2; D gene ambiguous. Germline V gene sequence: CDR1 SGHTA, CDR2 FQGTGA. The CDR3 has 15 residues. V shed 1 base and J shed 4 bases, with 10 bases lying between them. This CDR3 is CASSLIGRVTGELFF. Here the CDR3 DNA reads TGTGCCAGCAGCTTAATTGGTAGAGTCACCGGGGAGCTGTTTTTT.

The chain uses TRBV18 and TRBJ1-2; 7 positions agree with TRBD1. The length of the CDR3 is 15 residues. The J segment lost 8 bases and the V segment lost 3 bases, leaving 12 bases of the junction unmatched. Germline CDR1 KGHSH, CDR2 LQKENI. CDR3 residues: CASSPAQQGWRGYTF. CDR3 sequence (DNA): TGTGCCAGCTCACCCGCTCAACAGGGGTGGCGAGGCTACACCTTC.

The chain combines TRBV2 with TRBJ2-1; 8 positions agree with TRBD2. The J segment lost 9 bases and the V segment lost 8 bases, leaving 6 bases of the junction unmatched. The CDR3 has 12 amino acids. The germline V gene encodes CDR1 SNHLY and CDR2 FYNNEI. The CDR3 spells CASRPAGVEQFF. The CDR3 region has the DNA TGTGCCAGCCGACCAGCGGGAGTTGAGCAGTTCTTC.

The chain carries TRBV7-9 and TRBJ2-2; perhaps TRBD2 as D (5 bases). This CDR3 region has 17 residues. The V and J ends lost 1 base and 4 bases respectively, with 16 bases between them. The germline CDR1 and CDR2 sequences are SEHNR and FQNEAQ (reference sequence). The CDR3 DNA sequence: TGTGCCAGCAGCTTAGAATCGGCTAGCCGACCCACCGGGGAGCTGTTTTTT. This encodes CASSLESASRPTGELFF.

This chain links TRBV11-2 with TRBJ2-7; 10 positions match TRBD2. The CDR3 contains 15 residues. The trim removed 1 base at V and 6 bases at J, leaving 6 bases unmatched. Germline V lookup: CDR1 SGHAT, CDR2 FQNNGV. The CDR3 sequence is CASSLVGSGRIEQYF. The CDR3 DNA sequence: TGTGCCAGCAGCTTAGTAGGTAGCGGGAGGATCGAGCAGTACTTC. Full variable domain (outside the CDR3, taken from reference TRBV11-2 and TRBJ2-7): EAGVAQSPRYKIIEKRQSVAFWCNPISGHATLYWYQQILGQGPKLLIQFQNNGVVDDSQLPKDRFSAERLKGVDSTLKIQPAKLEDSAVYLCASSLVGSGRIEQYFGPGTRLTVT.

The chain is built from TRBV5-4 and TRBJ2-3; possibly TRBD1 for D (6 bases). This CDR3 is built from 14 residues. Germline CDR1 reads SGHNT; CDR2 reads YYREEE (reference sequence). The V and J ends lost 0 bases and 2 bases respectively, with 7 bases between them. The CDR3 sequence is CASSLGDNTDTQYF. CDR3 DNA: TGTGCCAGCAGCTTGGGGGACAACACAGATACGCAGTATTTT.

The chain couples TRBV12-3 or TRBV12-4 to TRBJ1-1; the D gene is possibly TRBD1 (6 bases). The CDR3 runs to 13 residues. V was pared by 5 bases and J by 4 bases, with 11 bases between. The CDR3 protein is CASSPTGITEAFF. The CDR3 coding sequence is TGTGCCAGCAGTCCAACAGGGATCACTGAAGCTTTCTTT.

This clone was found a few times. The J gene is TRBJ1-1, the V gene TRBV5-1; 8 nucleotides line up with TRBD1. Per germline, CDR1 SGHRS and CDR2 YFSETQ. After removal of 0 bases from V and 1 base from J, the junction contained 2 bases not matched to a gene. The CDR3 loop spans 15 amino acids. In DNA form, the CDR3 reads TGCGCCAGCAGCTTGGACAGGGGGTCGAACACTGAAGCTTTCTTT. The encoded protein is CASSLDRGSNTEAFF.

This chain links TRBV29-1 with TRBJ2-7; TRBD2 agrees at 8 bases. CDR1 is SQVTM and CDR2 is ANQGSEA in the germline V gene. The CDR3 runs 14 residues. Trimming at V came to 2 bases and at J to 2 bases, leaving 5 bases not matched to a gene. The CDR3 DNA follows: TGCAGCGTTGAATCTACGGGACTAGCCTACGAGCAGTACTTC. Protein sequence: CSVESTGLAYEQYF.

The V gene is TRBV6-1, the J gene TRBJ2-7; TRBD2 aligns across 16 bases. Trimming removed 1 base from V and 4 bases from J; junction bases left unmatched: 10. Germline values: CDR1 MNHNS, CDR2 SASEGT. This CDR3 comprises 19 residues. The CDR3 nucleotides are TGTGCCAGCAGTGAAGGGGTTAGTGGGACTAGCGGGAGGGCATACGAGCAGTACTTC. Amino acid sequence: CASSEGVSGTSGRAYEQYF.

The V gene is TRBV6-1, the J gene TRBJ2-6, with D perhaps matching TRBD1 (5 bases). The V gene lost 4 bases and the J gene lost 0 bases, with 19 bases spanning the gap. There are 19 residues in the CDR3. Germline assignment: CDR1 MNHNS and CDR2 SASEGT. The CDR3 loop is CASSGSLIQGFSGANVLTF. CDR3 coding DNA: TGTGCCAGCAGTGGTAGTTTGATCCAGGGATTCTCTGGGGCCAACGTCCTGACTTTC.

The V call is TRBV5-4, the J call TRBJ1-4; D uncertain. Germline values: CDR1 SGHNT, CDR2 YYREEE (reference sequence). The CDR3 contains 14 residues. Trimming removed 0 bases at V and 0 bases at J, with 3 bases between. The CDR3 spells CASSLGATNEKLFF. The CDR3 DNA reads as TGTGCCAGCAGCTTGGGAGCAACTAATGAAAAACTGTTTTTT.

The rearrangement joins TRBV5-1 to TRBJ2-1; 12 bases match TRBD2. Germline CDR1 reads SGHRS; CDR2 reads YFSETQ. CDR3 length: 15 residues. The V gene end was trimmed by 8 bases and the J gene end by 7 bases; junction bases not matched to a gene: 10. CDR3 nucleotide sequence: TGCGCCAGTCAAACCCGACTAGCGGGAGTTAATGAGCAGTTCTTC. This gives the protein CASQTRLAGVNEQFF.

V and J are TRBV19 and TRBJ2-7; 11 positions agree with TRBD2. CDR3 size: 17 residues. The germline V gene encodes CDR1 LNHDA and CDR2 SQIVND (reference sequence). J lost 3 bases, V lost 4 bases, and 11 bases had no gene match. CDR3 in DNA: TGTGCCAGTAGTAGCGCCGGGACTAGCGGCCGGATCTACGAGCAGTACTTC. Amino acid sequence: CASSSAGTSGRIYEQYF.

This chain links TRBV29-1 with TRBJ2-4; D may be TRBD1 (6 bases). Germline V gives CDR1 SQVTM, CDR2 ANQGSEA. CDR3 size: 13 residues. Deletions cut 2 bases from V and 3 bases from J, with 8 bases between. The CDR3 loop reads CSVEQGFKNIQYF. For the CDR3, the DNA is TGCAGCGTTGAACAGGGGTTCAAAAACATTCAGTACTTC. Filled out from reference TRBV29-1 and TRBJ2-4, the complete variable domain reads SAVISQKPSRDICQRGTSLTIQCQVDSQVTMMFWYRQQPGQSLTLIATANQGSEATYESGFVIDKFPISRPNLTFSTLTVSNMSPEDSSIYLCSVEQGFKNIQYFGAGTRLSVL.

J is TRBJ2-2 and V is TRBV6-6, with TRBD2 matching over 7 bases. CDR1 and CDR2 (germline): MNHNY, SVGAGI (reference sequence). This CDR3 has 16 residues. J lost 4 bases, V lost 5 bases, and 10 bases had no gene match. The CDR3 nucleotides read TGTGCCAGCAGTAGAAACTTGGGGAGGGGCACCGGGGAGCTGTTTTTT. Protein product: CASSRNLGRGTGELFF.

The rearrangement uses TRBV6-5 and TRBJ2-7, with 7 positions matching TRBD1. The CDR3 length is 13 residues. V shed 5 bases and J 13 bases; nucleotides not matched to a gene: 14. In germline, CDR1 is MNHEY, CDR2 SVGAGI. The CDR3 reads CASSPSSRDSLYF. CDR3 in DNA: TGTGCCAGCAGTCCCTCGAGCCGGGACAGCCTCTACTTC.

J is TRBJ2-1 and V is TRBV30, with D hard to call. Germline CDR1 is GTSNPN and CDR2 is SVGIG (reference sequence). V was cut by 3 bases and J by 2 bases, with 5 bases left in between. CDR3 size: 12 residues. CDR3 DNA: TGTGCCTGGAGCGCTACCTACAATGAGCAGTTCTTC. Translation: CAWSATYNEQFF.

CDR3 amino acids: CAWSVLGTRRGQPQHF. CDR3 DNA sequence: TGTGCCTGGAGTGTACTTGGGACCCGGAGGGGTCAGCCCCAGCATTTT. V and J are TRBV30 and TRBJ1-5; weak D call: TRBD1 (5 bases). V was shortened by 0 bases and J by 6 bases, with 18 bases between the two germline ends. The CDR3 length is 16 residues. The V gene's germline CDR1 is GTSNPN and CDR2 SVGIG (reference sequence).